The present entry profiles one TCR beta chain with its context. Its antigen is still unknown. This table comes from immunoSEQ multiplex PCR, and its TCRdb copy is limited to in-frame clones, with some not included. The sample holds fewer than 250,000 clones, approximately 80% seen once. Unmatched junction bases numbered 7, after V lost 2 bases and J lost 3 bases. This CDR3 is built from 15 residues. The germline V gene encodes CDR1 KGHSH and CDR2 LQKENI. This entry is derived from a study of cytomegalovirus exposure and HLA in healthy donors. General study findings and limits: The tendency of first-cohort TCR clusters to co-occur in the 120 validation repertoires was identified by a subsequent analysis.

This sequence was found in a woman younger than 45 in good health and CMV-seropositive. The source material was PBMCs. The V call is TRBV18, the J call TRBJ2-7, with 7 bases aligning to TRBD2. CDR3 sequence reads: CASSPGSRGFYEQYF. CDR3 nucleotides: TGTGCCAGCTCACCAGGGTCGCGGGGGTTCTACGAGCAGTACTTC.